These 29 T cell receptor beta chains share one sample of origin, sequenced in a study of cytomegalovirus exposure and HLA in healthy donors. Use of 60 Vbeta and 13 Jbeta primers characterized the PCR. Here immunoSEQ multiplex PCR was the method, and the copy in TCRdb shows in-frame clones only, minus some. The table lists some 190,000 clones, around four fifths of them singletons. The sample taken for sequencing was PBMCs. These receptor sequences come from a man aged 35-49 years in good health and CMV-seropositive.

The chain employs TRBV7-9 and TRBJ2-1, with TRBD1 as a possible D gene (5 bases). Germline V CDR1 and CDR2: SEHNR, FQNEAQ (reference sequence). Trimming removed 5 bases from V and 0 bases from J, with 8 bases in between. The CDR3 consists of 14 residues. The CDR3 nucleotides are TGTGCCAGCAGCGCCAGGGACTCCTACAATGAGCAGTTCTTC. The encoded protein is CASSARDSYNEQFF.

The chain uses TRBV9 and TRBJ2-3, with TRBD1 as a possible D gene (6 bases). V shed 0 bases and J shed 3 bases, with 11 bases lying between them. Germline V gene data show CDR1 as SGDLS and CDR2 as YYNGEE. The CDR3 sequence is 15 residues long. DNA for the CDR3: TGTGCCAGCAGCGTAGGTGTACAGGGTACAGATACGCAGTATTTT. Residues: CASSVGVQGTDTQYF.

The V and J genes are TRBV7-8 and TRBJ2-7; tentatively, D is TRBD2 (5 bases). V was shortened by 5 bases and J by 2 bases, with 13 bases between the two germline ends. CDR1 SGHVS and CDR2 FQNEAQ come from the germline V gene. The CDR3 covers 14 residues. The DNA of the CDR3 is TGTGCCAGCAGCCGGAGCGGTTTTGCCTACGAGCAGTACTTC. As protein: CASSRSGFAYEQYF.

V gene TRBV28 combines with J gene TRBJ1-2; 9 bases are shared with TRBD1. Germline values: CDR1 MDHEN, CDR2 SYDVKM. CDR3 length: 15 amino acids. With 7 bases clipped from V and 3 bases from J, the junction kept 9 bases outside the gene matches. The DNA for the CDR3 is TGTGCCAGCATTGATCTACAGGGGGCGTACTATGGCTACACCTTC. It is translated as CASIDLQGAYYGYTF.

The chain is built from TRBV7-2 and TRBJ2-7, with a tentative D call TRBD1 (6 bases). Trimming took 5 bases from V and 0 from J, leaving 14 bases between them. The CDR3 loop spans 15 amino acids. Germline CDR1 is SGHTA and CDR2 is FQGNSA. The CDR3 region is CASSRQVASSYEQYF. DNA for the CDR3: TGTGCCAGCAGCCGACAGGTCGCGAGCTCCTACGAGCAGTACTTC.

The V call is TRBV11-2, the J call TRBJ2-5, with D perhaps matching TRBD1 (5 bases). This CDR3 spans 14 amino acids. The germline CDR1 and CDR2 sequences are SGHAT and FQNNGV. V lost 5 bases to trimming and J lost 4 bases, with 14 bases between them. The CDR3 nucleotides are TGTGCCAGCAGCGTTACCTTGGGGCTAGAGACCCAGTACTTC. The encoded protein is CASSVTLGLETQYF.

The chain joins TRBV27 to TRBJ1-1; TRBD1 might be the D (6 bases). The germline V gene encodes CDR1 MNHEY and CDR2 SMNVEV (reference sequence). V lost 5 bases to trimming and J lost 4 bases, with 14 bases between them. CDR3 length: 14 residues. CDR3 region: CASSPYPGATEAFF. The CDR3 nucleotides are TGTGCCAGCAGTCCATATCCAGGGGCCACTGAAGCTTTCTTT.

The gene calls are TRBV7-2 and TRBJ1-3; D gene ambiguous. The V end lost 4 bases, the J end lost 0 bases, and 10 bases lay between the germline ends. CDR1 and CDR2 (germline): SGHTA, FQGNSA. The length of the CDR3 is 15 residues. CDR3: CASSSSWASGNTIYF. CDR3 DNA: TGTGCCAGCAGCTCCTCTTGGGCCTCTGGAAACACCATATATTTT.

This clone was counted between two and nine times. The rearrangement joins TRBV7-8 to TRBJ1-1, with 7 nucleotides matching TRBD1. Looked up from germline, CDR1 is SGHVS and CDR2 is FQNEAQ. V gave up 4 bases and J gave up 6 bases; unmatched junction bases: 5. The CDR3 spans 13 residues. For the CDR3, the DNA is TGTGCCAGCAGCTCCCAGGGGGAGGCTGAAGCTTTCTTT. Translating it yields CASSSQGEAEAFF.

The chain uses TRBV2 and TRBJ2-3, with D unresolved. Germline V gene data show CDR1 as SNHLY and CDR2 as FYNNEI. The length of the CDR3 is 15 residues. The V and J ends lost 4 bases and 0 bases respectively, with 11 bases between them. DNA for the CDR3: TGTGCCAGCAGTGTGGCATCCCCTAGCACAGATACGCAGTATTTT. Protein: CASSVASPSTDTQYF.

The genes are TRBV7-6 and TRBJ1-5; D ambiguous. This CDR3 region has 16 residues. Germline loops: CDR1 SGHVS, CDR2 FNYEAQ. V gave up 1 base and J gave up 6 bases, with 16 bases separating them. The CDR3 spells CASSLGSGGSGQPQHF. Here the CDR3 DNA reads TGTGCCAGCAGCTTAGGTTCGGGAGGGTCGGGTCAGCCCCAGCATTTT.

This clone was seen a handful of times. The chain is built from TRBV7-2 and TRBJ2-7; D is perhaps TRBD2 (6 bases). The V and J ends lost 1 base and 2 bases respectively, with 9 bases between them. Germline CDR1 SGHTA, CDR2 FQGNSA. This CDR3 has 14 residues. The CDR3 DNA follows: TGTGCCAGCAGCTTAGGGGGGGAGGCCTACGAGCAGTACTTC. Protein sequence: CASSLGGEAYEQYF.

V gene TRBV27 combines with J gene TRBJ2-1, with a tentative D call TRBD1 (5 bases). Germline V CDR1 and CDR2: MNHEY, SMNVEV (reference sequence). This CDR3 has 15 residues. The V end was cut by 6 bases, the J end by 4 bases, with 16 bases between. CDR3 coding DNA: TGTGCCAGCAGCTTCACACCAACAGGATACAATGAGCAGTTCTTC. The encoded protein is CASSFTPTGYNEQFF.

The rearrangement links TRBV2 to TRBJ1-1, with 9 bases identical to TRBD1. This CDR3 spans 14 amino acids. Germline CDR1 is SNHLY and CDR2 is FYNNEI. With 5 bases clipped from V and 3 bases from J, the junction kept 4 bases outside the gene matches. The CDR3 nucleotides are TGTGCCAGCAGTCTAACAGGGGGCGACACTGAAGCTTTCTTT. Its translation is CASSLTGGDTEAFF.

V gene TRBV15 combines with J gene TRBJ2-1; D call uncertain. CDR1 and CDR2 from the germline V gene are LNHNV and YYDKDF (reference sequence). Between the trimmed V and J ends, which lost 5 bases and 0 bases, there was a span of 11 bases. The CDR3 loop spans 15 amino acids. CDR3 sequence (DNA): TGTGCCACCAGCCCACGAATTAGCTCCTACAATGAGCAGTTCTTC. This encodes CATSPRISSYNEQFF.

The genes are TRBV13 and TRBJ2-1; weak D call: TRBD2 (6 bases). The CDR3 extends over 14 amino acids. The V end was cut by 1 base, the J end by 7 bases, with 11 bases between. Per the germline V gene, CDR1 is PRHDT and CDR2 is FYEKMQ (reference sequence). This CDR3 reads CASSLVTRGNEQFF. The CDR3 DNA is TGTGCCAGCAGCTTAGTCACTCGGGGGAATGAGCAGTTCTTC.

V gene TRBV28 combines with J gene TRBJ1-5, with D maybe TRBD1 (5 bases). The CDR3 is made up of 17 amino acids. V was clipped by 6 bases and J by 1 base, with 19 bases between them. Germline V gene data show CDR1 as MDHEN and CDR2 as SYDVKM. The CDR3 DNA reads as TGTGCCAGCAGCTACCTGGGGGGGGGAAAGAGCAATCAGCCCCAGCATTTT. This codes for CASSYLGGGKSNQPQHF.

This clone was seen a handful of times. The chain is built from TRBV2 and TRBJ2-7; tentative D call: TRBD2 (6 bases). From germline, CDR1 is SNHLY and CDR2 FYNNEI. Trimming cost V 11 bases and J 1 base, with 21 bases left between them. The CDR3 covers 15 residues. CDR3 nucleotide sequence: TGTGCCGCATTCTCGATTCTGGAGGGGTCCTACGAGCAGTACTTC. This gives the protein CAAFSILEGSYEQYF.

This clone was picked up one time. CDR3 sequence reads: CASSLKGHDYGYTF. As DNA, the CDR3 is TGCGCCAGCAGCTTGAAGGGGCACGACTATGGCTACACCTTC. The chain links TRBV5-1 to TRBJ1-2; D perhaps matches TRBD1 (5 bases). Trimming pared 1 base from V and 3 bases from J, leaving 10 bases between. Germline assignment: CDR1 SGHRS and CDR2 YFSETQ. The CDR3 length is 14 residues.

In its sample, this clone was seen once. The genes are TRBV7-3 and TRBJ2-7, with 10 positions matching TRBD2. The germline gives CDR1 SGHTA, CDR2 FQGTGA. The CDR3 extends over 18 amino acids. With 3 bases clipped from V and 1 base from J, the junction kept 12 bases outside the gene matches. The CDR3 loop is CASSFFSLAGVESYEQYF. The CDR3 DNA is TGTGCCAGCAGCTTTTTTAGTCTAGCGGGAGTTGAGTCCTACGAGCAGTACTTC.

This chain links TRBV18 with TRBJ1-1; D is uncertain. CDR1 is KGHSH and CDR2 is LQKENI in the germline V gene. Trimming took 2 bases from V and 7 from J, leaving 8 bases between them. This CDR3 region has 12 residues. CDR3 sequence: CASSPGPGEAFF. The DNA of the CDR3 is TGTGCCAGCTCACCAGGTCCAGGTGAAGCTTTCTTT.

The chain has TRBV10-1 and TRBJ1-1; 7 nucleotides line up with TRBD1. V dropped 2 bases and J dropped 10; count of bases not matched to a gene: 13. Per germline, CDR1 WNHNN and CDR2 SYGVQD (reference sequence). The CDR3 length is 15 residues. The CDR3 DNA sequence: TGCGCCAGCAGTGAGGGACAGGCGAACCTCGAAGGAGCTTTCTTT. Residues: CASSEGQANLEGAFF.

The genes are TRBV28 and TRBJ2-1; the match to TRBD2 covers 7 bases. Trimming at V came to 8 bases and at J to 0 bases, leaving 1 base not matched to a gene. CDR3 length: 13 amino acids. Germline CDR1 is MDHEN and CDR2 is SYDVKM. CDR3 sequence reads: CASGRVSYNEQFF. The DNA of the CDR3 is TGTGCCAGCGGGAGGGTCTCCTACAATGAGCAGTTCTTC.

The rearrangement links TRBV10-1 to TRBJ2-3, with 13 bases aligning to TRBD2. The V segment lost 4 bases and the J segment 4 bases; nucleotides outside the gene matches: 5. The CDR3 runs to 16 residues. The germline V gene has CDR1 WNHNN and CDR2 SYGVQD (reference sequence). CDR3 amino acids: CASSGSLAGGSDTQYF. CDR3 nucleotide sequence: TGCGCCAGCAGTGGTTCACTAGCGGGAGGGTCAGATACGCAGTATTTT.

CDR3 loop: CASSLVPTGTEAFF. The DNA of the CDR3 is TGTGCCAGCAGCTTAGTCCCGACAGGGACTGAAGCTTTCTTT. The V and J genes are TRBV5-6 and TRBJ1-1; 7 bases are shared with TRBD1. Trimming took 2 bases from V and 5 from J; bases not matched to a gene: 6. There are 14 residues in the CDR3. Germline CDR1 and CDR2: SGHDT and YYEEEE.

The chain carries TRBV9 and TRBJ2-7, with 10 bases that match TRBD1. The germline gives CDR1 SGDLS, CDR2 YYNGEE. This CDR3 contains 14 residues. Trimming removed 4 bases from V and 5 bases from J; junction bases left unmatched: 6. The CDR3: CASSPWDRGDEQYF. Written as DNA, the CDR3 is TGTGCCAGCAGCCCCTGGGACAGGGGCGACGAGCAGTACTTC. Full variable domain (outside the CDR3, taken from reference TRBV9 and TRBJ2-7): DSGVTQTPKHLITATGQRVTLRCSPRSGDLSVYWYQQSLDQGLQFLIQYYNGEERAKGNILERFSAQQFPDLHSELNLSSLELGDSALYFCASSPWDRGDEQYFGPGTRLTVT.

In DNA, the CDR3 is TGTGCCAGTAGTATAGAACGGGCCGGAGGCTACGAGCAGTACTTC. Translation gives CASSIERAGGYEQYF. The rearrangement links TRBV19 to TRBJ2-7; weak D call: TRBD2 (5 bases). V lost 0 bases and J 3 bases, leaving 12 bases between the germline ends. The CDR3 sequence is 15 residues long. From germline, CDR1 is LNHDA and CDR2 SQIVND (reference sequence).

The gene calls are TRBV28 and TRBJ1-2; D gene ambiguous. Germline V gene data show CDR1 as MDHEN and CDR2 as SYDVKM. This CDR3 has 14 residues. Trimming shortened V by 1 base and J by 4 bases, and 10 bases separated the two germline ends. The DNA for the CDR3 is TGTGCCAGCAGTTTATCCCTGTTATTCTATGGCTACACCTTC. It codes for CASSLSLLFYGYTF.

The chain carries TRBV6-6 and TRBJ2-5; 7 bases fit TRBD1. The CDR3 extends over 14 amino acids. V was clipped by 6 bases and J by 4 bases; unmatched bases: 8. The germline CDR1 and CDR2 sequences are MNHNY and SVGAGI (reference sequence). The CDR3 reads CASSSDRVGETQYF. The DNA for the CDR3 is TGTGCCAGCAGCTCTGACAGGGTAGGAGAGACCCAGTACTTC.